Listed below are T cell receptor beta chains from one sample, sequenced in a study of control samples from healthy donors and cancer patients. Only in-frame clones appear in the TCRdb table, and some are missing; sequencing was by immunoSEQ multiplex PCR. Here the sample spans about 110,000 clones, roughly four fifths being singletons. Sample: blood. Receptor source: a man between 18 and 29 years old in good health. CDR3s include the opening cysteine and the closing phenylalanine or tryptophan. Fields, in order: J gene, D gene, clone size, V gene, CDR3 DNA, CDR3 protein. The D gene is left open where the match is weak. The size field is filled for only some rows; it gives once, few, many or a size class.

>TRBJ1-4|-|-|TRBV5-4
TGTGCCAGCAGGGACCTAACGGATGAAAAACTGTTTTTT
CASRDLTDEKLFF
>TRBJ2-1|TRBD1|few|TRBV29-1
TGCAGCGTTGCGGCCGGACAGGGGATTTACAATGAGCAGTTCTTC
CSVAAGQGIYNEQFF
>TRBJ1-3|-|-|TRBV7-2
TGTGCCAGCACCGATATCCCTGACACCATATATTTT
CASTDIPDTIYF
>TRBJ1-1|-|once|TRBV28
TGTGCCAGCAGTCCCGGAGGTCCCCACACTGAAGCTTTCTTT
CASSPGGPHTEAFF
>TRBJ1-5|-|few|TRBV5-6
TGTGCCAGCAGCGCATTTGGGGCAGGGCCGAATCAGCCCCAGCATTTT
CASSAFGAGPNQPQHF
>TRBJ2-3|-|once|TRBV7-9
TGTGCCAGCAGCTTATTAACATCCGCAGATACGCAGTATTTT
CASSLLTSADTQYF
>TRBJ2-1|-|-|TRBV2
TGTGCCAGCACCATCGGGCGTGAGCAGTTCTTC
CASTIGREQFF
>TRBJ1-6|-|-|TRBV25-1
TGTGCCAGCAGTGAATTTCTCCCCTCGGGGCCCCTAAATTCACCCCTCCACTTT
CASSEFLPSGPLNSPLHF
>TRBJ1-3|-|-|TRBV5-1
TGCGCCAGCAGCTCTTCGGTTGTCAGCCCGAGCTCTGGAAACACCATATATTTT
CASSSSVVSPSSGNTIYF
>TRBJ2-5|TRBD2|-|TRBV18
TGTGCCAGCTCACGTATTCAGGGAGGGCGAGAGACCCAGTACTTC
CASSRIQGGRETQYF
>TRBJ1-5|TRBD1|-|TRBV7-2
TGTGCCAGCAGCTTATTTGGAGACCGGACAGGGAATCAGCCCCAGCATTTT
CASSLFGDRTGNQPQHF
>TRBJ1-2|-|-|TRBV30
TGTGCCCGCCATAAGGCGACCTCCGATGGCTACACCTTC
CARHKATSDGYTF
>TRBJ2-5|-|-|TRBV11-2
TGTGCCAGCAGCTCACAGGGTCGGGGTCAGGAGACCCAGTACTTC
CASSSQGRGQETQYF
>TRBJ2-7|-|-|TRBV27
TGTGCCAGCAGTTGGCAACAGTCCTACGAGCAGTACTTC
CASSWQQSYEQYF
>TRBJ1-2|-|few|TRBV27
TGTGCCAGCAGACATCTCGGATCTCCTAACTATGGCTACACCTTC
CASRHLGSPNYGYTF
>TRBJ2-3|TRBD2|-|TRBV9
TGTGCCAGCAGCCCTCGATCCGCGGGGGGGCCTGATACGCAGTATTTT
CASSPRSAGGPDTQYF
>TRBJ2-3|TRBD2|-|TRBV4-2
TGTGCCAGCAGCCAGGGACTAGCGGGGGCCGGCACAGATACGCAGTATTTT
CASSQGLAGAGTDTQYF
>TRBJ2-5|TRBD1|-|TRBV6-5
TGTGCCAGCAGTCGCGGACAGGGTTCAGAGACCCAGTACTTC
CASSRGQGSETQYF